Included here is one T cell receptor (beta chain) sequence, with context. Antigen specificity is unknown. Nominally healthy donors provided the samples, though records likely missed some immune exposures. This specimen belongs to a study of cytomegalovirus exposure and HLA in healthy donors. In the PCR, 60 Vbeta and 13 Jbeta primers were used. Sequenced by immunoSEQ multiplex PCR; TCRdb stores in-frame clones only, minus some. The sample has roughly 190,000 clones; more than 65% are singletons. Study-wide results and caveats: In vitro confirmation showed three CMV-associated chains to be CMV antigen specific. Productive status was seen about 87% or about 30% of the time for most TCR beta V segments in an earlier analysis.

Germline-derived CDR1 and CDR2 are LNHDA and SQIVND (reference sequence). The CDR3 loop spans 14 amino acids. The V and J ends lost 5 bases and 7 bases, in that order; junction bases with no gene match: 8. This clonotype was sampled from a man aged 50-60 years in good health and CMV-seronegative. The chain uses TRBV19 and TRBJ2-7; the match to TRBD1 covers 10 bases. Sequenced material: PBMCs. The CDR3 reads CASSPRDRGQEQYF. In nucleotides, the CDR3 is TGTGCCAGTAGTCCCCGCGACAGGGGGCAAGAGCAGTACTTC.